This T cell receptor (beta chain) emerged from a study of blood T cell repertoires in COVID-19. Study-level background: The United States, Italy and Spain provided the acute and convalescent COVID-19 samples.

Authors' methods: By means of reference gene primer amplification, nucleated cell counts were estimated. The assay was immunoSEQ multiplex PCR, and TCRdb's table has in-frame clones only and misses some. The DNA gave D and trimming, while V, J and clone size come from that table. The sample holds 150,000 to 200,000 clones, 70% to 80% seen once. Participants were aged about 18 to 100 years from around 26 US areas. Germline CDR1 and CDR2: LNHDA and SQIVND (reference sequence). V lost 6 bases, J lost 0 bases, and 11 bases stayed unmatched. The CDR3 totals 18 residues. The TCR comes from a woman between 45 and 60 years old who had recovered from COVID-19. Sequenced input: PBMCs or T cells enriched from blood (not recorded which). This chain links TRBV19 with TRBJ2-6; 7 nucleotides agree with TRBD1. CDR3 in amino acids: CASSLTGPLTSGANVLTF. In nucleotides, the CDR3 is TGTGCCAGTAGCCTGACAGGGCCCCTGACCTCTGGGGCCAACGTCCTGACTTTC.